The clone carrying this T cell receptor beta chain has at least ten counts. This specimen comes from a study of CD8 T cells in ankylosing spondylitis. TCRdb processed the 5' RACE reads anew with MiXCR; each CDR3 protein has one entry. The table shows more than 150,000 distinct CDR3 sequences, with 15% to 20% occurring only once. The sample was blood, either unsorted or a sorted T cell fraction (not recorded which). The receptor was isolated from a male donor aged 5-29 years with ankylosing spondylitis or in good health (not recorded which).

The DNA of the CDR3 is TGTGCCAGCTCACCTCCTCGAACTTGGCGGGAGACTTCAGATGAGCAGTTCTTC. As protein: CASSPPRTWRETSDEQFF. The V and J genes are TRBV18 and TRBJ2-1; 7 bases are shared with TRBD2. The germline V gene encodes CDR1 KGHSH and CDR2 LQKENI. J gave up 8 bases and V 3 bases, and 19 bases lay outside the gene matches. This CDR3 region has 18 residues.